The TCR beta chain under discussion was sequenced for a study of shared clonotypes between healthy human individuals (dated by TCRdb to the early 2020s). Study-level background: Two women and a few men aged 18 to 49 years were included in the cohort. For each donor, CD4 naive and CD4 memory were each given three plates, CD8 naive was given two plates, and CD8 memory was given one plate. Blood TCR repertoires of about 5 healthy adults were deeply sequenced to estimate repertoire size and the extent of clonotype sharing between individuals. Per donor, leukapheresis produced somewhere between about 0.85 and 8.9 billion PBMCs. To increase sequencing depth and limit assay-specific biases, different laboratories used diverse techniques to prepare libraries and sequence TCR repertoires. The research as a whole found: Larger estimated clonotype richness was generally found for naive subsets than for memory subsets. Pairwise subsampling led to the expectation that sequencing depth would affect the degree of clonotype sharing among donors. Sharing across a few donors was observed for 4.5% to 6.5% of naive CD4, under 4% of naive CD8, 2.3% of memory CD4, and about 0.38% of memory CD8 clonotypes. Higher generation probabilities were observed for clonotypes shared by all four sorted-subset donors than for non-shared clonotypes. Because the study included a small number of donors, the genetic and exposure-history diversity represented was limited. Only blood was sampled, and tissue TCR repertoires likely differ from those in blood. Incomplete sequencing was indicated by rarefaction of sorted-subset datasets, despite the large sequencing depth.

On this clone: Which antigen it targets is not known. Base quality data are lacking; no much larger clone is found one base away.

Using the deep immunoSEQ assay, TCR CDR3 regions were amplified from genomic DNA by multiplex PCR. Extracted genomic DNA from each cell subset was spread evenly across all wells of several immunoSEQ 96-well plates, with each plate serving as a replicate. Each replicate PCR for sorted subsets received around 0.2 ug genomic DNA, equal to about 29,000 T cell genomes. Purified libraries were quantified with a Qubit 3.0 fluorometer, sized on a Bioanalyzer 2100, and re-quantified with the KAPA Library Quantification kit. Each immunoSEQ 96-well plate was sequenced on its own single-read 150-cycle Illumina NextSeq 550 flow cell. On the study's bioinformatics: The immunoSEQ output contained only junctional sequences without quality scores, so filtering could not match that applied to full-length reads. Sequences were annotated with PyIR, a Python wrapper for IgBLAST v1.9, and V/J genes and CDR3 were assigned using IMGT germline references. Reads with weak V/J assignments (E-value above 1e-6), missing CDR3, stop codons, out-of-frame junctions, or ambiguous translated residues were removed. V3J clonotypes were defined by identical inferred V gene, J gene, and CDR3 amino acid sequence. Percentage overlap between repertoires was calculated by dividing the number of shared unique clonotypes by the size of the smaller repertoire. Richness of each repertoire was evaluated using RTK rarefaction, the Chao1 estimator, and Recon v2.1 estimates of unobserved clonotypes. Generation probabilities for all TCRbeta clonotypes obtained by the gDNA method from a few donors were computed using OLGA. TCRdb mirrors the immuneACCESS table, restricted to in-frame sequences. Some clones are absent from its copies; in checked studies, under half trace to an unresolved V gene, and the reason for the others is unknown. That table is the source of V, J and clone size, and D and trimming were worked out from the DNA. The sample includes roughly 2.6 million clones, with over 85% observed a single time. Of the sample, more than 0.12% falls within the top ten clones.

V gives up 0 bases and J gives up 8 bases, and the segment between their germline ends measures 22 bases. The CDR1 and CDR2 encoded by the germline V gene are MGHRA and YSYEKL. The CDR3 numbers 17 residues from cysteine through phenylalanine. Only CDR3 DNA remains: 51 bases, in frame from the first base. Healthy HIV-negative adults with no recently reported acute infections or vaccinations were included as donors. Every donor was a Caucasian adult living in Nashville, Tennessee, USA. Magnetic negative selection was used to enrich CD4+ T cells, after which naive cells were positively selected on CD45RA and the negative fraction became the memory subset. Blood was collected by leukapheresis, and PBMCs were isolated by Ficoll-Histopaque density gradient centrifugation and then cryopreserved in liquid nitrogen vapor phase. Analytical flow cytometry was used to check the purity and quantity of every magnetically sorted T cell population. Genomic DNA was isolated from each sorted fraction and quantified by UV absorbance on a Nanodrop 2000c.

The clonotype was recovered from a man younger than 30 in good health. Material for sequencing was naive CD4+ T cells sorted from blood. In the paper's terms, the cell subset or site label means: CD45RA+ positively selected. In this chain, TRBV4-1 is recombined with TRBJ1-1; D gene: possibly TRBD1, on 6 matching bases. The encoded CDR3 is CASSQDLAQGLREEAFF. The DNA is TGCGCCAGCAGCCAAGATTTGGCCCAGGGGCTCAGGGAGGAAGCTTTCTTT.